These 19 T cell receptor beta chains originate from one sample sequenced in a study of T cell repertoires in cytomegalovirus infection. MiXCR, run by TCRdb on the reads, gives a single entry per CDR3 protein. The sample yields 230,000 or so distinct CDR3 sequences, roughly 34% seen once. Antigens of these TCRs are unknown. Sequencing was performed on CD8+ T cells from cultured PBMCs, taken from culture after CMV antigen stimulation. The receptors stem from a human donor in good health (CMV status not recorded). Some clones in this sample may be carry-over from other donors' samples.

The chain has TRBV7-2 and TRBJ2-3; 11 nucleotides line up with TRBD2. There are 15 residues in the CDR3. With V trimmed by 2 bases and J by 6 bases, 4 bases remained unmatched. From germline, CDR1 is SGHTA and CDR2 FQGNSA. Here the CDR3 reads CASSLSTSGGDTQYF. The CDR3 nucleotides are TGTGCCAGCAGCTTAAGCACTAGCGGGGGCGATACGCAGTATTTT.

The chain employs TRBV12-3 or TRBV12-4 and TRBJ2-7; D gene ambiguous. V was cut by 1 base and J by 7 bases, with 11 bases left in between. CDR3 size: 13 residues. CDR3: CASSLGTRREQYF. The CDR3 nucleotides are TGTGCCAGCAGTTTAGGAACCAGACGGGAGCAGTACTTC.

This chain connects TRBV4-1 to TRBJ2-1; perhaps TRBD1 as D (5 bases). Germline assignment: CDR1 MGHRA and CDR2 YSYEKL. The CDR3 runs 15 residues. Trimming removed 0 bases from V and 6 bases from J, with 12 bases in between. CDR3 sequence reads: CASSQENLGANEQFF. The CDR3, as DNA: TGCGCCAGCAGCCAAGAGAATCTAGGGGCCAATGAGCAGTTCTTC.

This clonotype was seen only once. The chain joins TRBV10-3 to TRBJ1-2; D perhaps matches TRBD1 (5 bases). This CDR3 has 15 amino acids. The V end was cut by 6 bases, the J end by 3 bases, with 17 bases between. Germline-derived CDR1 and CDR2 are ENHRY and SYGVKD. The CDR3 sequence: CAIRTSSGRDYGYTF. The CDR3, as DNA: TGTGCCATCAGAACGTCGTCGGGGCGCGACTATGGCTACACCTTC.

This chain's CDR3 is CASSEGLAGIYEQYF. In nucleotides, the CDR3 is TGTGCCAGCAGTGAAGGACTAGCGGGTATCTACGAGCAGTACTTC. J is TRBJ2-7 and V is TRBV6-1; 10 bases line up with TRBD2. The J segment lost 3 bases and the V segment lost 1 base, leaving 3 bases of the junction unmatched. There are 15 residues in the CDR3. CDR1 MNHNS and CDR2 SASEGT come from the germline V gene.

This chain uses TRBV27 with TRBJ2-3; 7 bases are a match to TRBD2. Per germline, CDR1 MNHEY and CDR2 SMNVEV (reference sequence). This CDR3 has 17 residues. V shed 5 bases and J 5 bases; nucleotides not matched to a gene: 16. CDR3 DNA: TGTGCCAGCAGTCCCAAACTAGCGCACGCATCAGAAGATACGCAGTATTTT. Residues: CASSPKLAHASEDTQYF.

The V gene is TRBV27, the J gene TRBJ1-4, with TRBD1 as a possible D gene (5 bases). The germline V gene encodes CDR1 MNHEY and CDR2 SMNVEV (reference sequence). This CDR3 has 15 residues. V shed 2 bases and J shed 7 bases, with 14 bases lying between them. CDR3 amino acids: CASSLRDRLGEKLFF. In DNA form, the CDR3 reads TGTGCCAGCAGTTTAAGGGACCGACTTGGTGAAAAACTGTTTTTT.

V is TRBV2 and J is TRBJ1-4, with D possibly matching TRBD1 (5 bases). CDR3 length: 14 residues. Germline V gene data show CDR1 as SNHLY and CDR2 as FYNNEI. Trimming left V 8 bases short and J 5 bases short, with 15 bases between. The CDR3 DNA sequence: TGTGCCAGCTATCTCAGGGCCGGGAATGAAAAACTGTTTTTT. It yields the protein CASYLRAGNEKLFF.

V and J are TRBV28 and TRBJ1-6; 7 positions agree with TRBD1. V shed 5 bases and J 0 bases; nucleotides not matched to a gene: 4. The CDR3 totals 16 residues. The germline V gene encodes CDR1 MDHEN and CDR2 SYDVKM. Written as DNA, the CDR3 is TGTGCCAGCAGTCCTACAGGGGACTCCTATAATTCACCCCTCCACTTT. Encoded protein: CASSPTGDSYNSPLHF. Full variable domain (missing parts from reference TRBV28 and TRBJ1-6): DVKVTQSSRYLVKRTGEKVFLECVQDMDHENMFWYRQDPGLGLRLIYFSYDVKMKEKGDIPEGYSVSREKKERFSLILESASTNQTSMYLCASSPTGDSYNSPLHFGNGTRLTVT.

Only a few counts were recorded for this clonotype. V is TRBV2 and J is TRBJ1-6; TRBD1 might be the D (6 bases). Germline V lookup: CDR1 SNHLY, CDR2 FYNNEI. V lost 6 bases and J lost 9, with 12 bases in between. There are 13 residues in the CDR3. CDR3 region: CASRDSPVSPLHF. In nucleotides, the CDR3 is TGTGCCAGCAGGGACAGTCCCGTTTCACCCCTCCACTTT.

This clonotype was recorded a few times. The chain employs TRBV7-3 and TRBJ2-1; TRBD2 matches 8 bases. CDR1 SGHTA and CDR2 FQGTGA come from the germline V gene. The CDR3 is made up of 16 amino acids. Trimming cost V 6 bases and J 5 bases; bases outside gene matches: 12. CDR3 DNA: TGTGCCAGCAGTCACGGGGGGGCCCCCTCGGACAATGAGCAGTTCTTC. Its protein product is CASSHGGAPSDNEQFF.

For the CDR3, the DNA is TGTGCCAGCAGCCTTGGGACAGGGCCCACCGGGGAGCTGTTTTTT. This gives the protein CASSLGTGPTGELFF. This chain joins TRBV11-2 and TRBJ2-2; 9 bases match TRBD1. The ends lost 5 bases at V and 4 bases at J; junction bases unmatched: 5. This CDR3 spans 15 amino acids. CDR1 and CDR2 (germline): SGHAT, FQNNGV.

This clonotype appeared many times. DNA of the CDR3: TGTGCCAGCAGCTTATCTGATTTGACTGAAGCTTTCTTT. This gives the protein CASSLSDLTEAFF. The chain combines TRBV7-6 with TRBJ1-1; D gene ambiguous. This CDR3 spans 13 amino acids. The germline V gene has CDR1 SGHVS and CDR2 FNYEAQ. V was cut by 2 bases and J by 5 bases, with 9 bases left in between.

A note on this clonotype: Since a much larger clone is just one base distant, this may be a read error. J is TRBJ2-7 and V is TRBV7-2; tentative D call: TRBD2 (5 bases). V lost 7 bases and J lost 5, with 18 bases in between. The CDR3 is 14 amino acids. From germline, CDR1 is SGHTA and CDR2 FQGNSA. DNA of the CDR3: TGTGCCAGCACCATAGCGTTCCCCCATGACGAGCAGTACTTC. It translates to CASTIAFPHDEQYF.

The rearrangement uses TRBV5-4 and TRBJ1-6; D not resolved. Trimming shortened V by 1 base and J by 7 bases, and 9 bases separated the two germline ends. CDR3 length: 14 amino acids. The germline CDR1 and CDR2 sequences are SGHNT and YYREEE (reference sequence). CDR3 loop: CASSLREGNSPLHF. CDR3 nucleotides: TGTGCCAGCAGCTTGAGAGAAGGAAATTCACCCCTCCACTTT.

This clonotype was found many times. V is TRBV19 and J is TRBJ2-1, with D unclear. The V gene lost 3 bases and the J gene lost 0 bases, with 9 bases spanning the gap. CDR1 and CDR2 (germline): LNHDA, SQIVND (reference sequence). This CDR3 region has 15 residues. In DNA, the CDR3 is TGTGCCAGTAGTATCTCCCTGAGCTCCTACAATGAGCAGTTCTTC. It specifies CASSISLSSYNEQFF.

This clonotype is medium-sized by share. The chain carries TRBV27 and TRBJ2-3; 11 bases are a match to TRBD2. Trimming took 0 bases from V and 0 from J; bases not matched to a gene: 11. CDR1 is MNHEY and CDR2 is SMNVEV in the germline V gene (reference sequence). CDR3 length equals 20 residues. This CDR3 reads CASSLSSVLAGGLSTDTQYF. The CDR3 DNA is TGTGCCAGCAGTTTATCGAGTGTCCTAGCGGGAGGCCTTAGCACAGATACGCAGTATTTT.

The rearrangement links TRBV6-6 to TRBJ2-1; 15 bases agree with TRBD2. The V and J ends lost 6 bases and 0 bases, in that order; junction bases with no gene match: 12. CDR1 MNHNY and CDR2 SVGAGI come from the germline V gene (reference sequence). This CDR3 spans 20 amino acids. The CDR3 DNA reads TGTGCCAGCAGCTACAAGGAAGGACTAGCGGGAGGGACCTCCTACAATGAGCAGTTCTTC. It translates to CASSYKEGLAGGTSYNEQFF.

The J gene is TRBJ2-3, the V gene TRBV6-1, with TRBD2 matching 7 bases. CDR1 is MNHNS and CDR2 is SASEGT in the germline V gene. J lost 0 bases, V lost 4 bases, and 7 bases had no gene match. There are 16 residues in the CDR3. The CDR3 DNA is TGTGCCAGCAGTGTATTTACGGGAGGTAGCACAGATACGCAGTATTTT. It yields the protein CASSVFTGGSTDTQYF.